The rows below give T cell receptor beta chains drawn from one sample of a study of CD8 T cells in Susac syndrome. In TCRdb, the immunoSEQ multiplex PCR reads were re-called with MiXCR into one record per CDR3 protein. The sample includes under 250,000 distinct CDR3 sequences, 85% to 95% seen only once; the top ten take approximately 0.072%. The sample comprised CD4+ T cells from PBMCs. Every receptor here comes from a human donor with multiple sclerosis. CDR3s leave out the opening cysteine and the closing phenylalanine or tryptophan.

TRBJ1-6	TRBV7-9	ASSEDRGLSPLH
TRBJ1-1	TRBV4-1	ASSQPRKGREAF
TRBJ2-5	TRBV6-1	ASSQLRGARETQY
TRBJ1-4	TRBV7-9	ASSLRQYNEKLF
TRBJ2-3	TRBV20-1	SATPRADTQY
TRBJ2-6	TRBV20-1	SAPRTGNSGANVLT
TRBJ1-1	TRBV30	AWSLLSEAF
TRBJ1-1	TRBV6-6	ASERPGPTAEAF
TRBJ1-1	TRBV3-1	ASSQRSGGEEAF
TRBJ1-1	TRBV19	ASRPQGGTEAF
TRBJ1-5	TRBV5-8	ASSLIFRQGDQPQH
TRBJ2-3	TRBV29-1	SVEDTGDNTDTQY